The 4 T cell receptor beta chains below all came from one sample that was sequenced in a study of PD-L1 blockade in urothelial cancer. TCRdb's copy holds only in-frame clones and misses some; the assay was immunoSEQ multiplex PCR. The table includes under 40,000 clones, around 90% detected once. The sequenced sample was PBMCs, obtained around atezolizumab (anti-PD-L1) treatment. The receptors were sampled from a man in his 70s with urothelial cancer.

This clone was found once. The V and J genes are TRBV18 and TRBJ1-4; TRBD1 matches 7 bases. V dropped 4 bases and J dropped 2; count of bases not matched to a gene: 4. The CDR3 spans 15 residues. The V gene's germline CDR1 is KGHSH and CDR2 LQKENI. As DNA, the CDR3 is TGTGCCAGCTCACGCAACAGGGGCACTAATGAAAAACTGTTTTTT. The encoded protein is CASSRNRGTNEKLFF.

As to this clone: This same CDR3 is encoded by further DNA sequences in the sample. The V call is TRBV7-9, the J call TRBJ1-2, with 9 bases aligning to TRBD1. Trimming removed 5 bases from V and 11 bases from J; junction bases left unmatched: 9. The CDR3 contains 13 residues. Germline CDR1 is SEHNR and CDR2 is FQNEAQ (reference sequence). CDR3 sequence: CASSLRTGDGYTF. The CDR3 DNA follows: TGTGCCAGCAGCCTCCGGACAGGGGACGGTTACACCTTC. The whole variable domain, remainder taken from reference TRBV7-9 and TRBJ1-2, is DTGVSQNPRHKITKRGQNVTFRCDPISEHNRLYWYRQTLGQGPEFLTYFQNEAQLEKSRLLSDRFSAERPKGSFSTLEIQRTEQGDSAMYLCASSLRTGDGYTFGSGTRLTVV.

This sequence joins TRBV30 and TRBJ2-7; TRBD1 might be the D (6 bases). V lost 2 bases to trimming and J lost 4 bases, with 9 bases between them. The length of the CDR3 is 12 residues. Germline V gives CDR1 GTSNPN, CDR2 SVGIG (reference sequence). The CDR3: CAWSPTGYEQYF. In DNA, the CDR3 is TGTGCCTGGAGTCCTACAGGGTACGAGCAGTACTTC.

The V gene is TRBV6-6, the J gene TRBJ1-1; 8 positions agree with TRBD1. Germline-derived CDR1 and CDR2 are MNHNY and SVGAGI (reference sequence). This CDR3 has 13 residues. Germline trimming cut 9 bases from V and 6 bases from J; bases unmatched to any gene: 9. As DNA, the CDR3 is TGTGCCAGTAGAATGGACAGGGTGGCTGAAGCTTTCTTT. Its translation is CASRMDRVAEAFF.